A single sample gave rise to the 26 T cell receptor beta chains below, sequenced in a study of CD8 T cells in Susac syndrome. RNA in amounts of roughly 0.5 to 1 ug was reverse transcribed with random hexamers. A single record per CDR3 protein comes from TCRdb applying MiXCR to the immunoSEQ multiplex PCR reads. Among about 120,000 distinct CDR3 sequences listed, roughly 94% were seen once. The sample comprised CD4+ T cells from PBMCs. The receptors originated from a human donor in good health.

The V gene is TRBV28, the J gene TRBJ1-2, with D possibly matching TRBD1 (5 bases). The germline V gene has CDR1 MDHEN and CDR2 SYDVKM. V was trimmed by 4 bases and J by 4 bases, leaving 13 bases between them. This CDR3 is built from 14 residues. CDR3 DNA: TGTGCCAGCAGTTCAGCACAGGATATCTATGGCTACACCTTC. Translating it yields CASSSAQDIYGYTF.

The V gene is TRBV20-1, the J gene TRBJ2-2; no definite D call. Germline V gene lookup returns CDR1 DFQATT and CDR2 SNEGSKA (reference sequence). The CDR3 is 14 residues long. Between the trimmed V and J ends, which lost 0 bases and 2 bases, there was a span of 7 bases. The CDR3 coding sequence is TGCAGTGCTAGAGAGGGCGGAAACACCGGGGAGCTGTTTTTT. This codes for CSAREGGNTGELFF.

In this sample, this clonotype turned up once. The chain couples TRBV6-5 to TRBJ2-1; TRBD2 matches at 12 bases. This CDR3 contains 15 residues. V lost 5 bases, J lost 6 bases, and 5 bases stayed unmatched. Germline V gives CDR1 MNHEY, CDR2 SVGAGI. The CDR3 sequence: CASSRLAGALNEQFF. The CDR3 nucleotides are TGTGCCAGCAGTAGACTAGCGGGAGCTCTCAATGAGCAGTTCTTC.

The rearrangement uses TRBV27 and TRBJ1-1; D not resolved. This CDR3 is built from 13 residues. In germline, CDR1 is MNHEY, CDR2 SMNVEV (reference sequence). Between the trimmed V and J ends, which lost 3 bases and 0 bases, there was a span of 5 bases. The DNA for the CDR3 is TGTGCCAGCAGTTTCTCCCTGAACACTGAAGCTTTCTTT. This sequence encodes CASSFSLNTEAFF.

In DNA form, the CDR3 reads TGCAGTGCTAGTTCAGGGTTCTCCTACGAGCAGTACTTC. This translates into CSASSGFSYEQYF. The rearrangement joins TRBV20-1 to TRBJ2-7; the D gene is possibly TRBD1 (5 bases). Germline lookup yields CDR1 DFQATT and CDR2 SNEGSKA (reference sequence). CDR3 length equals 13 residues. Trimming cost V 3 bases and J 0 bases, with 9 bases left between them.

This clonotype came up a few times. The gene calls are TRBV29-1 and TRBJ1-1; D possibly corresponds to TRBD1 (5 bases). With 6 bases removed from V and 7 bases from J, the gap between germline ends came to 21 bases. Germline V gene sequence: CDR1 SQVTM, CDR2 ANQGSEA. This CDR3 spans 14 amino acids. The CDR3, as DNA: TGCAGCGTCCGGGGCGAGGCAGGGCTGGATGAAGCTTTCTTT. Amino acids: CSVRGEAGLDEAFF.

The J gene is TRBJ2-4, the V gene TRBV6-6, with D perhaps TRBD2 (5 bases). CDR1 and CDR2 from the germline V gene are MNHNY and SVGAGI (reference sequence). This CDR3 has 16 amino acids. V lost 6 bases and J 8 bases, leaving 23 bases between the germline ends. CDR3 bases: TGTGCCAGCAGCAGAACTGGACTCCTCACGGTGGACATTCAGTACTTC. It is translated as CASSRTGLLTVDIQYF.

The chain has TRBV29-1 and TRBJ2-1; TRBD2 matches 14 bases. V lost 4 bases and J lost 9; bases outside the gene matches: 8. The germline V gene encodes CDR1 SQVTM and CDR2 ANQGSEA. This CDR3 comprises 15 residues. The CDR3 sequence: CSVGRLAGGTGEQFF. The CDR3 region has the DNA TGCAGCGTTGGTAGACTAGCGGGAGGGACGGGTGAGCAGTTCTTC.

The chain uses TRBV20-1 and TRBJ1-2; 7 nucleotides align to TRBD1. From germline, CDR1 is DFQATT and CDR2 SNEGSKA (reference sequence). This CDR3 has 13 amino acids. The V segment lost 6 bases and the J segment 2 bases; nucleotides outside the gene matches: 6. The CDR3 region is CSATPGQNYGYTF. The CDR3 DNA sequence: TGCAGTGCCACTCCGGGACAGAACTATGGCTACACCTTC.

J is TRBJ1-3 and V is TRBV25-1; no reliable D call. Trimming pared 3 bases from V and 4 bases from J, leaving 1 base between. Germline CDR1 and CDR2: MGHDK and SYGVNS. The CDR3 consists of 11 residues. The CDR3 DNA reads TGTGCCAGCAGTGAGGGAAACACCATATATTTT. Translation gives CASSEGNTIYF.

V usage is TRBV2 and J usage is TRBJ2-2; 8 bases align to TRBD1. The CDR3 runs to 15 residues. V was clipped by 5 bases and J by 1 base; unmatched bases: 3. Germline CDR1 is SNHLY and CDR2 is FYNNEI. The CDR3 sequence: CASSLTGVNTGELFF. CDR3 nucleotide sequence: TGTGCCAGCAGTTTGACAGGGGTGAACACCGGGGAGCTGTTTTTT.

The V gene is TRBV7-3, the J gene TRBJ1-2; the match to TRBD1 covers 10 bases. The CDR3 consists of 13 residues. Trimming removed 5 bases from V and 7 bases from J; junction bases left unmatched: 4. CDR1 SGHTA and CDR2 FQGTGA come from the germline V gene. CDR3 nucleotide sequence: TGTGCCAGCAGCCAGACAGGGGGCGGTGGCTACACCTTC. Translating it yields CASSQTGGGGYTF. Full variable domain (rest looked up from reference TRBV7-3 and TRBJ1-2): GAGVSQTPSNKVTEKGKYVELRCDPISGHTALYWYRQSLGQGPEFLIYFQGTGAADDSGLPNDRFFAVRPEGSVSTLKIQRTERGDSAVYLCASSQTGGGGYTFGSGTRLTVV.

This rearrangement joins TRBV6-6 to TRBJ1-1; D remains ambiguous. Per the germline V gene, CDR1 is MNHNY and CDR2 is SVGAGI (reference sequence). The CDR3 totals 14 residues. V shed 6 bases and J shed 3 bases, with 14 bases lying between them. The CDR3 region is CASSHLVIDTEAFF. CDR3 nucleotide sequence: TGTGCCAGCAGCCACCTCGTAATAGACACTGAAGCTTTCTTT.

The count of this clonotype is one. This sequence joins TRBV19 and TRBJ2-7; perhaps TRBD1 as D (6 bases). Between the trimmed V and J ends, which lost 7 bases and 6 bases, there was a span of 19 bases. CDR1 and CDR2 (germline): LNHDA, SQIVND (reference sequence). This CDR3 comprises 14 residues. CDR3: CASKLDRTPGEQYF. For the CDR3, the DNA is TGTGCCAGTAAATTGGACAGAACCCCCGGCGAGCAGTACTTC.

The chain links TRBV25-1 to TRBJ2-3, with 11 bases matching TRBD2. Germline lookup yields CDR1 MGHDK and CDR2 SYGVNS. This CDR3 contains 13 residues. CDR3 in DNA: TGTGCTAGCGGGAGGGCCGGTGGAGATACGCAGTATTTT. Protein product: CASGRAGGDTQYF.

The gene calls are TRBV7-9 and TRBJ2-5; the D gene could be TRBD1 or TRBD2 (5 bases each). This CDR3 comprises 13 residues. In germline, CDR1 is SEHNR, CDR2 FQNEAQ (reference sequence). Trimming cost V 8 bases and J 1 base, with 11 bases left between them. This chain's CDR3 is CASAGTVQETQYF. The CDR3, as DNA: TGTGCCAGCGCAGGGACCGTCCAAGAGACCCAGTACTTC.

The chain uses TRBV7-2 and TRBJ1-6, with 9 bases lining up with TRBD1. J lost 8 bases, V lost 5 bases, and 1 base had no gene match. The CDR3 has 13 residues. From germline, CDR1 is SGHTA and CDR2 FQGNSA. For the CDR3, the DNA is TGTGCCAGCAGCAGACAGGGGGATTCACCCCTCCACTTT. This sequence encodes CASSRQGDSPLHF. The entire variable domain, with the rest obtained from reference TRBV7-2 and TRBJ1-6, is as follows: GAGVSQSPSNKVTEKGKDVELRCDPISGHTALYWYRQSLGQGLEFLIYFQGNSAPDKSGLPSDRFSAERTGGSVSTLTIQRTQQEDSAVYLCASSRQGDSPLHFGNGTRLTVT.

The chain's CDR3 is CASSQQGNHRNQETQYF. Here the CDR3 DNA reads TGTGCCAGTAGTCAACAAGGGAACCACAGAAACCAAGAGACCCAGTACTTC. This sequence joins TRBV19 and TRBJ2-5; no reliable D call. V lost 5 bases and J lost 0, with 19 bases in between. The CDR3 totals 17 residues. Per the germline V gene, CDR1 is LNHDA and CDR2 is SQIVND (reference sequence). Filled out from reference TRBV19 and TRBJ2-5, the complete variable domain reads DGGITQSPKYLFRKEGQNVTLSCEQNLNHDAMYWYRQDPGQGLRLIYYSQIVNDFQKGDIAEGYSVSREKKESFPLTVTSAQKNPTAFYLCASSQQGNHRNQETQYFGPGTRLLVL.

The J gene is TRBJ2-3, the V gene TRBV29-1, with a weak D call TRBD2 (5 bases). V was cut by 2 bases and J by 0 bases, with 9 bases left in between. Looked up from germline, CDR1 is SQVTM and CDR2 is ANQGSEA. This CDR3 contains 14 residues. The CDR3 loop reads CSVEWASSTDTQYF. The CDR3 coding sequence is TGCAGCGTTGAATGGGCTAGCAGCACAGATACGCAGTATTTT.

This chain connects TRBV20-1 to TRBJ2-7; a weak D match, TRBD2 (6 bases). The germline gives CDR1 DFQATT, CDR2 SNEGSKA (reference sequence). This CDR3 is built from 13 residues. Between the trimmed V and J ends, which lost 4 bases and 5 bases, there was a span of 15 bases. The CDR3 reads CSANDGSPDEQYF. The CDR3 DNA sequence: TGCAGTGCTAACGACGGGAGTCCCGACGAGCAGTACTTC.

V gene TRBV5-1 combines with J gene TRBJ2-7, with a weak D call TRBD1 (5 bases). Per germline, CDR1 SGHRS and CDR2 YFSETQ. This CDR3 has 14 amino acids. V dropped 2 bases and J dropped 0 bases, with 9 bases sitting between them. The CDR3 region has the DNA TGCGCCAGCAGCTTAACACAGGCCTCCTACGAGCAGTACTTC. Translation: CASSLTQASYEQYF.

This chain uses TRBV27 with TRBJ2-5; 8 bases agree with TRBD2. CDR1 is MNHEY and CDR2 is SMNVEV in the germline V gene (reference sequence). J was trimmed by 4 bases and V by 6 bases; bases with no gene match: 10. There are 15 residues in the CDR3. Here the CDR3 DNA reads TGTGCCAGCAGCCCCAGCGGGAGAGGGAGAGAGACCCAGTACTTC. Its translation is CASSPSGRGRETQYF.

The chain joins TRBV9 to TRBJ2-4; TRBD2 aligns across 12 bases. Germline CDR1 reads SGDLS; CDR2 reads YYNGEE. Trimming took 4 bases from V and 7 from J; bases not matched to a gene: 6. The CDR3 loop spans 15 amino acids. The DNA of the CDR3 is TGTGCCAGCAGCTCGACTAGCGGGAGTAGCAACATTCAGTACTTC. Its translation is CASSSTSGSSNIQYF.

This clonotype has more than one count but fewer than ten. The V call is TRBV29-1, the J call TRBJ2-7; TRBD2 agrees at 8 bases. CDR3 size: 13 residues. Germline V CDR1 and CDR2: SQVTM, ANQGSEA. The V and J ends lost 6 bases and 3 bases, in that order; junction bases with no gene match: 7. The CDR3 spells CSVGDGRDYEQYF. DNA of the CDR3: TGCAGCGTCGGGGACGGGAGGGACTACGAGCAGTACTTC.

The gene calls are TRBV4-2 and TRBJ2-3, with TRBD2 matching over 9 bases. The CDR3 contains 15 residues. V lost 2 bases and J lost 1; bases outside the gene matches: 1. The germline CDR1 and CDR2 sequences are LGHNA and YNFKEQ. The CDR3 is CASSQIAGGTDTQYF. CDR3 nucleotide sequence: TGTGCCAGCAGCCAAATAGCGGGAGGCACAGATACGCAGTATTTT.

The rearrangement joins TRBV19 to TRBJ1-1; 9 nucleotides line up with TRBD1. V shed 3 bases and J 4 bases; nucleotides not matched to a gene: 6. The CDR3 has 15 residues. CDR1 is LNHDA and CDR2 is SQIVND in the germline V gene (reference sequence). CDR3 DNA sequence: TGTGCCAGTAGTATGAACCGGGACAGGGCCACTGAAGCTTTCTTT. It encodes CASSMNRDRATEAFF.